This TCR beta chain was obtained from a study of blood T cell repertoires in COVID-19. Study details: The United States, Italy and Spain provided the acute and convalescent COVID-19 samples.

This CDR3 region has 13 residues. CDR1 and CDR2 from the germline V gene are LNHNV and YYDKDF (reference sequence). The V end was cut by 3 bases, the J end by 7 bases, with 10 bases between. Patients at the Seattle site were enrolled during active infection and followed longitudinally. Source study methods: Estimation of nucleated cell counts was performed using reference gene primer amplification. Repertoires were generated with immunoSEQ multiplex PCR, while TCRdb's copy carries only in-frame clones and drops some. That table gives V, J and clone size, and the DNA gave D and trimming. This sample has about 97,000 clones, with roughly 92% found just once.

The source is a woman in her forties or fifties with COVID-19, enrolled during active disease. The sample comprised peripheral blood. The chain combines TRBV15 with TRBJ2-1; D is unclear. CDR3 DNA: TGTGCCACCAGCAGTATGGCCGCAAATGAGCAGTTCTTC. It encodes CATSSMAANEQFF.